What follows describes a single T cell receptor beta chain. Its target is not known. The junction shows a germline mismatch at one end, possibly a read error. The sample comes from a study of cytomegalovirus exposure and HLA in healthy donors. This CDR3 has 17 amino acids. Germline V gene sequence: CDR1 SQVTM, CDR2 ANQGSEA. Use of 60 Vbeta and 13 Jbeta primers characterized the PCR. Sequencing used immunoSEQ multiplex PCR; TCRdb keeps in-frame clones, though not all of them. The listing records about 64,000 clones. Study-wide results and caveats: Immune exposure information available was restricted to CMV serostatus. Associated with HLA alleles at 0.05 false discovery rate in a later analysis were 16,951 TCR beta sequences. Most TCR beta V segments were productive about 90% or about 30% of the time in an earlier analysis. In a later analysis, the majority of CMV-associated beta chains seemingly showed HLA restriction.

J is TRBJ2-1 and V is TRBV29-1, with 7 positions matching TRBD2. The sequenced sample was PBMCs. The source of this sequence is a young woman in good health and CMV-seronegative. The CDR3 sequence is CSVEGISGVSSYNEQFF. The DNA for the CDR3 is TGCAGCGTGGAAGGGATAAGCGGGGTAAGCTCCTACAATGAGCAGTTCTTC.